This paragraph reports one T cell receptor beta chain. Its antigen is currently unknown. Whereas donors were nominally healthy upon sampling, unrecorded immune exposures were probable. The data originate from a study of cytomegalovirus exposure and HLA in healthy donors. Study findings and constraints: Sequencing probably produced one cluster of sequence variants that were highly shared. The study recorded 150 to 200 TCR beta chains that were cytomegalovirus-associated. Among immune exposure information, only CMV serostatus was available.

It was with 60 Vbeta and 13 Jbeta primers that the PCR ran. Here immunoSEQ multiplex PCR was the method, and the copy in TCRdb shows in-frame clones only, minus some. The table records about 150,000 clones, approximately 80% of them present only once. Germline V gene data show CDR1 as WSHSY and CDR2 as SAAADI. The germline V and J ends were trimmed by 2 bases and 2 bases, with 7 bases remaining between them. The length of the CDR3 is 14 residues. This sequence was found in a man aged 35-49 years in good health and CMV-seropositive. Sequenced material: PBMCs. The V gene is TRBV10-2, the J gene TRBJ1-5; weak D call: TRBD1 (6 bases). In DNA, the CDR3 is TGCGCCAGCAGTGAGGCAGGGGGCAATCAGCCCCAGCATTTT. This encodes CASSEAGGNQPQHF.